This T cell receptor (beta chain) was sequenced during a study of cytomegalovirus exposure and HLA in healthy donors. About the study: The early release's HLA-typed donors yielded tens of millions of unique TCRs. Study results and limitations: The classifier was said to identify cytomegalovirus status with high specificity and sensitivity. A likely sequencing artifact accounted for one observed cluster of highly shared sequence variants. V- and J-gene trimming in TCR beta was tied to a missense DCLRE1C variant by an analysis performed later.

Worth noting for this clone: Antigen: not known.

The CDR3 contains 13 residues. CDR1 and CDR2 (germline): SNHLY, FYNNEI. Trimming removed 7 bases from V and 4 bases from J, with 11 bases in between. PCR used 60 Vbeta primers and 13 Jbeta primers. Sequenced by immunoSEQ multiplex PCR; TCRdb stores in-frame clones only, minus some. This sample has under 150,000 clones, with 70% to 85% found just once. Sequenced sample: PBMCs. The clonotype was recovered from a male donor in good health and CMV-seronegative. The chain employs TRBV2 and TRBJ1-5; D not certain. The CDR3 DNA reads TGTGCCAGCACCGGCGGGTTTAATCAGCCCCAGCATTTT. Translating it yields CASTGGFNQPQHF.